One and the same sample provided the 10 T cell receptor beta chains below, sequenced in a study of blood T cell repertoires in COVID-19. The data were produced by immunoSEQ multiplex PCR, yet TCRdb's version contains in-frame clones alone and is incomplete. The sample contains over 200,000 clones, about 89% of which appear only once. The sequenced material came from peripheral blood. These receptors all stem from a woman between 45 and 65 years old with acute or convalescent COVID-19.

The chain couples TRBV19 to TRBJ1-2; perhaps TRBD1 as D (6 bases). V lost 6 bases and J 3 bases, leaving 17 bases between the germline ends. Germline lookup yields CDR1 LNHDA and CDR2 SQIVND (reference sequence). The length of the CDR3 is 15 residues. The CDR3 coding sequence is TGTGCCAGTAGGGAAACGGGGGGCGCTGACTATGGCTACACCTTC. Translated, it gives CASRETGGADYGYTF.

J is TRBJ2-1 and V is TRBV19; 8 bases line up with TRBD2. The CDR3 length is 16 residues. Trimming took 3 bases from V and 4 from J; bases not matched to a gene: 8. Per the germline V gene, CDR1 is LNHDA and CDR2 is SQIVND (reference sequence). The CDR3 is CASSIPVAGWYNEQFF. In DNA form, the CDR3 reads TGTGCCAGTAGTATCCCCGTAGCGGGATGGTACAATGAGCAGTTCTTC. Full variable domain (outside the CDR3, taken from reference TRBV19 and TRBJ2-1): DGGITQSPKYLFRKEGQNVTLSCEQNLNHDAMYWYRQDPGQGLRLIYYSQIVNDFQKGDIAEGYSVSREKKESFPLTVTSAQKNPTAFYLCASSIPVAGWYNEQFFGPGTRLTVL.

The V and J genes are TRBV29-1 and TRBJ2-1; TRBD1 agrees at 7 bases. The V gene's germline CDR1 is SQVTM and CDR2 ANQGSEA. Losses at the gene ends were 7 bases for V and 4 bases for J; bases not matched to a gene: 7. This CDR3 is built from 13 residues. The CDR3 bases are TGCAGCGCCCCAATGACAGGGTACAATGAGCAGTTCTTC. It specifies CSAPMTGYNEQFF.

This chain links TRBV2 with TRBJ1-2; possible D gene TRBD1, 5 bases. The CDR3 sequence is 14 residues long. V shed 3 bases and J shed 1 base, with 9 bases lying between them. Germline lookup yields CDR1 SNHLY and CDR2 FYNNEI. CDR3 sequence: CASSEGRVNYGYTF. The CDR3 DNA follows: TGTGCCAGCAGTGAGGGCAGGGTTAACTATGGCTACACCTTC.

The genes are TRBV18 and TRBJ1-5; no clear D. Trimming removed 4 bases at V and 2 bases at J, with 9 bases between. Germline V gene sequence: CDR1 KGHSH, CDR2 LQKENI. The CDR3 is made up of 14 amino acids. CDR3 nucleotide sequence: TGTGCCAGCTCACGGGAGGGAGGCAATCAGCCCCAGCATTTT. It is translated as CASSREGGNQPQHF.

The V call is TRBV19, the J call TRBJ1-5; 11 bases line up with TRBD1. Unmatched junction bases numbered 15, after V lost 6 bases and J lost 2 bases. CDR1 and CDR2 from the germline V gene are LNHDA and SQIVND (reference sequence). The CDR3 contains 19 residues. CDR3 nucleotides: TGTGCCAGTAGCACTGGGCCGGGACAGGGGGTTTATGGCAATCAGCCCCAGCATTTT. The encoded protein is CASSTGPGQGVYGNQPQHF.

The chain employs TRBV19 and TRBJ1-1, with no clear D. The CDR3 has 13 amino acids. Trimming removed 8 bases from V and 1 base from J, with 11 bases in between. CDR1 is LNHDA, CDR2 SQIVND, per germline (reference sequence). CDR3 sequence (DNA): TGTGCCAGTTACCGGGAAACGAACACTGAAGCTTTCTTT. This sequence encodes CASYRETNTEAFF.

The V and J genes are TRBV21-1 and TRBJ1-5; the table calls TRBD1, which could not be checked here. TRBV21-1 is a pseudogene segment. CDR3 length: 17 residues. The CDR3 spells CASTEPTTGRVNQPQHF. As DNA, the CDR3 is TGTGCCAGCACCGAGCCTACGACAGGGAGAGTCAATCAGCCCCAGCATTTT.

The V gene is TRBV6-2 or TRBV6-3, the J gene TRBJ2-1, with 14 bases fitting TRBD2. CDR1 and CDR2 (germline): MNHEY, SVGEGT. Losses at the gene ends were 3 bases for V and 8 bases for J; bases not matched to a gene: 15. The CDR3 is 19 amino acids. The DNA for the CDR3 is TGTGCCAGCAGTTATCATTCGTACGGGACTAGCGGGAGAGAGGATGAGCAGTTCTTC. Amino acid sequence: CASSYHSYGTSGREDEQFF.

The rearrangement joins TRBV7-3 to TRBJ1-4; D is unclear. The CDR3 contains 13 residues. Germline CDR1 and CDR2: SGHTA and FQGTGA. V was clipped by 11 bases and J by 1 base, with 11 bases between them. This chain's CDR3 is CAPNCQTNEKLFF. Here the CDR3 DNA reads TGTGCCCCGAACTGTCAAACTAATGAAAAACTGTTTTTT.